What follows is one T cell receptor (beta chain) and its context. The sample belongs to a study of T-cell memory formation after mild COVID-19. The TCR alpha and TCR beta cDNA libraries, bearing sample barcodes and UMIs, were generated by 5'RACE using constant-segment primers. From the 5' RACE reads, TCRdb called clonotypes with MiXCR, one entry per CDR3 protein. The repertoire includes under 250,000 distinct CDR3 sequences, 9.5% of them detected once, and roughly 4% sits in the top ten. The CDR3 is made up of 14 amino acids. Between the trimmed V and J ends, which lost 6 bases and 2 bases, there was a span of 13 bases. CDR1 is MNHEY, CDR2 SMNVEV, per germline (reference sequence).

The receptor comes from a man between 18 and 29 years old who had mild COVID-19 (a few samples of this study predate the infection). Cell type and time point are not known. Sequences were obtained from PBMCs or a T cell subset sorted from them (not recorded which). The chain carries TRBV27 and TRBJ2-5, with D perhaps TRBD2 (5 bases). The CDR3 bases are TGTGCCAGCAGAGAAGGACGGAGGCAAGAGACCCAGTACTTC. This translates into CASREGRRQETQYF.